This T cell receptor (beta chain) is drawn from a study of T cells in Graves' hyperthyroidism and ophthalmopathy. Study conclusions and caveats: Separating ophthalmopathy from stable hyperthyroidism was achieved by a 13 V-J model. Ophthalmopathy prediction by the model preceded onset by a median about 6 months.

Details on this clonotype: The antigen remains unidentified.

From germline, CDR1 is SEHNR and CDR2 FQNEAQ (reference sequence). V was trimmed by 6 bases and J by 2 bases, leaving 23 bases between them. The CDR3 spans 17 residues. Exclusions: uncontrolled infection, other autoimmune disease, pregnancy, lactation. RNA transcripts gave rise to amplified TCR beta CDR3 regions. TCR CDR3 regions were first amplified by RT-PCR with HTBI primers. TCRdb re-derived calls from the multiplex PCR reads in MiXCR, one entry per CDR3 protein. The data show over 650,000 distinct CDR3 sequences, about 45% seen once. Sequences were obtained from peripheral blood or thyroid tissue (not recorded which). This clonotype was sampled from an adult man with Graves' disease, either hyperthyroidism or ophthalmopathy (not recorded which). The chain employs TRBV7-9 and TRBJ2-7; D may be TRBD1 (6 bases). The CDR3 region is CASSRARGISTTYEQYF. CDR3 DNA: TGTGCCAGCAGTCGAGCCAGGGGTATCTCGACAACCTACGAGCAGTACTTC.